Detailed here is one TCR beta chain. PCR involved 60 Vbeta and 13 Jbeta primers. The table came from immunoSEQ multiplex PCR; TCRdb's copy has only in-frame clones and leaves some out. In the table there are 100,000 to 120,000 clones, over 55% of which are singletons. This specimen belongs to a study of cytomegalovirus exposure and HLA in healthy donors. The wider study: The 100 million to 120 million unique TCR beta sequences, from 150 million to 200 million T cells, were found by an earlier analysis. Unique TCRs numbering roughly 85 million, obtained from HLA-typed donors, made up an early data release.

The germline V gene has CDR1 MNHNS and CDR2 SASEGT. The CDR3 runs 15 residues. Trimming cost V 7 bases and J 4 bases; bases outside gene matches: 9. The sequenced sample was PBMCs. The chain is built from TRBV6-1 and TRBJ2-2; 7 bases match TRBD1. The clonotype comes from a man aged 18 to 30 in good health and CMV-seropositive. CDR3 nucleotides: TGTGCCAGCAAAACCGGGACAGCCTTCACCGGGGAGCTGTTTTTT. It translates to CASKTGTAFTGELFF.